What follows are 30 T cell receptor beta chains derived from one specimen sequenced in a study of cytomegalovirus exposure and HLA in healthy donors. PCR involved 60 Vbeta and 13 Jbeta primers. Libraries were prepared by immunoSEQ multiplex PCR; TCRdb keeps only in-frame clonotypes and omits some of them. The table has 120,000 or so clones, about 71% seen once. Source material: PBMCs. The receptors stem from a woman in her 50s in good health and CMV-seronegative.

This clone was counted a few times. The genes are TRBV7-2 and TRBJ1-4, with D possibly being TRBD1 (5 bases). Deletions cut 2 bases from V and 8 bases from J, with 15 bases between. The germline CDR1 and CDR2 sequences are SGHTA and FQGNSA. This CDR3 has 15 residues. CDR3 residues: CASSLNGGGKEKLFF. In nucleotides, the CDR3 is TGTGCCAGCAGCTTAAACGGGGGAGGAAAAGAAAAACTGTTTTTT.

V usage is TRBV30 and J usage is TRBJ1-2; weak D call: TRBD1 (6 bases). The V and J ends lost 1 base and 6 bases respectively, with 18 bases between them. The CDR3 sequence is 15 residues long. Germline assignment: CDR1 GTSNPN and CDR2 SVGIG (reference sequence). CDR3 in DNA: TGTGCCTGGAGTGGATTTACGTACAGGGTTCATGGCTACACCTTC. The encoded protein is CAWSGFTYRVHGYTF.

This clone was recorded only once. The V gene is TRBV6-5, the J gene TRBJ2-5, with TRBD2 identical over 7 bases. This CDR3 is built from 12 residues. The V gene's germline CDR1 is MNHEY and CDR2 SVGAGI. V shed 2 bases and J 7 bases; nucleotides not matched to a gene: 1. The CDR3 loop is CASSYREGTQYF. The CDR3 DNA follows: TGTGCCAGCAGTTACAGGGAGGGGACCCAGTACTTC.

This chain connects TRBV11-2 to TRBJ2-7; D might be TRBD2 (6 bases). Trimming removed 5 bases at V and 7 bases at J, with 27 bases between. The germline gives CDR1 SGHAT, CDR2 FQNNGV. The CDR3 spans 17 residues. CDR3 coding DNA: TGTGCCAGCAGCATTAGCAAGGGACTCCCGAAAATATGGGAGCAGTACTTC. This sequence encodes CASSISKGLPKIWEQYF. The full variable domain, its missing parts supplied by reference TRBV11-2 and TRBJ2-7, is EAGVAQSPRYKIIEKRQSVAFWCNPISGHATLYWYQQILGQGPKLLIQFQNNGVVDDSQLPKDRFSAERLKGVDSTLKIQPAKLEDSAVYLCASSISKGLPKIWEQYFGPGTRLTVT.

The chain has TRBV9 and TRBJ1-4, with 10 bases that match TRBD1. The CDR3 loop spans 17 amino acids. Per the germline V gene, CDR1 is SGDLS and CDR2 is YYNGEE. The ends lost 0 bases at V and 8 bases at J; junction bases unmatched: 10. CDR3 loop: CASSVGDETGGVEKLFF. The CDR3 DNA sequence: TGTGCCAGCAGCGTAGGAGACGAGACAGGGGGCGTAGAAAAACTGTTTTTT.

The chain has TRBV2 and TRBJ2-1; 16 bases agree with TRBD2. The germline V gene has CDR1 SNHLY and CDR2 FYNNEI. V trimming: 8 bases; J trimming: 8 bases; junction bases outside the gene matches: 15. CDR3 size: 18 residues. The CDR3, as DNA: TGTGCCAGCGGGGGACTAGCGGGAGGGCCCTCCCGAATTTATGAGCAGTTCTTC. Its translation is CASGGLAGGPSRIYEQFF.

The gene calls are TRBV9 and TRBJ2-1, with D possibly TRBD2 on 6 matching bases. Trimming removed 0 bases from V and 7 bases from J, with 17 bases in between. CDR3 length: 16 amino acids. CDR1 is SGDLS, CDR2 YYNGEE, per germline. The CDR3 loop reads CASSVVGGAKGNEQFF. The DNA of the CDR3 is TGTGCCAGCAGCGTAGTGGGGGGAGCGAAGGGAAATGAGCAGTTCTTC.

In its sample, this clone was seen a few times. The chain couples TRBV21-1 to TRBJ2-7; the table's TRBD2 call for D was not verified on the DNA. TRBV21-1 corresponds to a pseudogene. The CDR3 contains 16 residues. The CDR3 nucleotides are TGTGCCAGCAGCTCCCGAGGGGAGCGGGAAGGTGGGGAGCAGTACTTC. This sequence encodes CASSSRGEREGGEQYF.

The chain recombines TRBV5-1 with TRBJ1-5, with unresolved D. The V and J ends lost 0 bases and 7 bases respectively, with 8 bases between them. CDR3 size: 13 residues. Germline V gene lookup returns CDR1 SGHRS and CDR2 YFSETQ. DNA for the CDR3: TGCGCCAGCAGCTTGGGAGGGCACCAGCCCCAGCATTTT. It is translated as CASSLGGHQPQHF.

This rearrangement joins TRBV21-1 to TRBJ2-7; the D call in the table, TRBD2, was not verified against the DNA. TRBV21-1 represents a pseudogene. This CDR3 is 16 amino acids long. As DNA, the CDR3 is TGTGCCAGCAGCCCAGCCCCGGGACTAGTATCCTACGAGCAGTACTTC. Translating it yields CASSPAPGLVSYEQYF.

The V gene is TRBV14, the J gene TRBJ2-3, with 10 positions matching TRBD2. The ends lost 5 bases at V and 1 base at J; junction bases unmatched: 9. The CDR3 is 17 residues long. Germline V CDR1 and CDR2: SGHDN, FVKESK. The CDR3 DNA sequence: TGTGCCAGCAGCTTCTTCACCGGGACTAGCGGCACAGATACGCAGTATTTT. Its protein is CASSFFTGTSGTDTQYF. The full variable domain, with the rest looked up from reference TRBV14 and TRBJ2-3, is EAGVTQFPSHSVIEKGQTVTLRCDPISGHDNLYWYRRVMGKEIKFLLHFVKESKQDESGMPNNRFLAERTGGTYSTLKVQPAELEDSGVYFCASSFFTGTSGTDTQYFGPGTRLTVL.

There are a few counts of this clone. The junction departs from the called germline gene at one end, perhaps through a read error. This chain links TRBV7-9 with TRBJ2-5; 12 bases match TRBD2. This CDR3 spans 16 amino acids. Germline V gene data show CDR1 as SEHNR and CDR2 as FQNEAQ (reference sequence). In nucleotides, the CDR3 is TGTTCCAGCACCTTGCAAGGACTAGCGGGACTAGAGACCCAGTACTTC. Translating gives CSSTLQGLAGLETQYF.

The CDR3 loop is CAWSVKAGGRTDTQYF. As DNA, the CDR3 is TGTGCCTGGAGTGTTAAGGCGGGAGGGCGGACAGATACGCAGTATTTT. The J gene is TRBJ2-3, the V gene TRBV30; 9 bases match TRBD2. J gave up 3 bases and V 0 bases, and 7 bases lay outside the gene matches. The germline V gene encodes CDR1 GTSNPN and CDR2 SVGIG (reference sequence). The CDR3 loop spans 16 amino acids.

V gene TRBV2 combines with J gene TRBJ1-2, with D uncertain. Germline V gene sequence: CDR1 SNHLY, CDR2 FYNNEI. The CDR3 spans 12 residues. V gave up 6 bases and J gave up 8 bases, with 13 bases separating them. The DNA for the CDR3 is TGTGCCAGCAGGGAACCGGCGGGGGGCTACACCTTC. It encodes CASREPAGGYTF.

The chain is built from TRBV4-2 and TRBJ1-3; tentative D call: TRBD1 (6 bases). The CDR3 sequence is 13 residues long. Deletions cut 1 base from V and 9 bases from J, with 10 bases between. Looked up from germline, CDR1 is LGHNA and CDR2 is YNFKEQ. The CDR3 here is CASSQGSRGTIYF. The CDR3 bases are TGTGCCAGCAGCCAAGGGAGCAGGGGCACCATATATTTT.

The J gene is TRBJ1-6, the V gene TRBV19; D remains ambiguous. This CDR3 contains 14 residues. The germline gives CDR1 LNHDA, CDR2 SQIVND (reference sequence). With 3 bases removed from V and 4 bases from J, the gap between germline ends came to 7 bases. The CDR3 DNA follows: TGTGCCAGTAGTATCCGGGAATATAATTCACCCCTCCACTTT. It is translated as CASSIREYNSPLHF.

The rearrangement joins TRBV5-6 to TRBJ2-7; 7 bases are a match to TRBD1. From germline, CDR1 is SGHDT and CDR2 YYEEEE. The CDR3 sequence is 13 residues long. With 4 bases clipped from V and 2 bases from J, the junction kept 3 bases outside the gene matches. For the CDR3, the DNA is TGTGCCAGCAGCATTGGACAGGCCTACGAGCAGTACTTC. It translates to CASSIGQAYEQYF.

The V and J genes are TRBV9 and TRBJ1-2; the D gene is possibly TRBD1 (5 bases). Trimming took 4 bases from V and 5 from J, leaving 21 bases between them. CDR3 length: 16 amino acids. Looked up from germline, CDR1 is SGDLS and CDR2 is YYNGEE. CDR3 loop: CASSTSGGDGIYGYTF. The CDR3 DNA follows: TGTGCCAGCAGCACGTCGGGAGGGGACGGAATATATGGCTACACCTTC.

The chain employs TRBV27 and TRBJ2-5, with 8 bases aligning to TRBD2. The V gene's germline CDR1 is MNHEY and CDR2 SMNVEV (reference sequence). The CDR3 totals 14 residues. V lost 5 bases, J lost 9 bases, and 11 bases stayed unmatched. CDR3 residues: CASSQTSAAGSQYF. The DNA of the CDR3 is TGTGCCAGCAGTCAGACTAGCGCCGCCGGGTCCCAGTACTTC.

This clone was seen only a few times. The chain combines TRBV7-2 with TRBJ1-2; D is unclear. The CDR3 contains 14 residues. Trimming left V 1 base short and J 4 bases short, with 10 bases between. Germline values: CDR1 SGHTA, CDR2 FQGNSA. The DNA for the CDR3 is TGTGCCAGCAGCTTAGATGGTAACACCTATGGCTACACCTTC. Protein sequence: CASSLDGNTYGYTF.

The chain combines TRBV14 with TRBJ2-3; a possible D gene is TRBD2 (6 bases). Germline V gives CDR1 SGHDN, CDR2 FVKESK. The CDR3 length is 14 residues. V shed 4 bases and J shed 2 bases, with 10 bases lying between them. The CDR3 reads CASSPGLYTDTQYF. As DNA, the CDR3 is TGTGCCAGCAGCCCGGGACTGTACACAGATACGCAGTATTTT. The full variable domain, with the rest looked up from reference TRBV14 and TRBJ2-3, is EAGVTQFPSHSVIEKGQTVTLRCDPISGHDNLYWYRRVMGKEIKFLLHFVKESKQDESGMPNNRFLAERTGGTYSTLKVQPAELEDSGVYFCASSPGLYTDTQYFGPGTRLTVL.

V is TRBV7-2 and J is TRBJ1-2; D gene unclear. The CDR3 covers 14 residues. V lost 2 bases and J 4 bases, leaving 11 bases between the germline ends. Germline CDR1 and CDR2: SGHTA and FQGNSA. In DNA form, the CDR3 reads TGTGCCAGCAGCTTACCCCCGTTCAGCTATGGCTACACCTTC. Encoded protein: CASSLPPFSYGYTF.

This rearrangement joins TRBV6-5 to TRBJ2-7; 11 bases match TRBD2. Germline CDR1 is MNHEY and CDR2 is SVGAGI. The CDR3 is 14 residues long. Trimming removed 8 bases from V and 0 bases from J; junction bases left unmatched: 3. The CDR3, as DNA: TGTGCCAGCGGGCTAGCGGGAGGCTCCTACGAGCAGTACTTC. It translates to CASGLAGGSYEQYF.

The V and J genes are TRBV30 and TRBJ2-7; tentatively, D is TRBD2 (6 bases). Trimming stripped 4 bases from V and 4 bases from J, with 14 bases between. The CDR3 consists of 13 residues. Germline values: CDR1 GTSNPN, CDR2 SVGIG (reference sequence). CDR3 DNA: TGTGCCTGGAATACGGGAGTAGTATACGAGCAGTACTTC. Its protein product is CAWNTGVVYEQYF.

The chain couples TRBV28 to TRBJ1-5; possibly TRBD1 for D (5 bases). CDR3 length: 14 amino acids. Germline CDR1 MDHEN, CDR2 SYDVKM. Trimming cost V 4 bases and J 3 bases, with 10 bases left between them. The CDR3 spells CASSSDRVNQPQHF. In DNA form, the CDR3 reads TGTGCCAGCAGTTCTGACAGAGTCAATCAGCCCCAGCATTTT.

V and J are TRBV7-2 and TRBJ2-3; unclear D gene. The CDR3 loop spans 13 amino acids. With 5 bases removed from V and 12 bases from J, the gap between germline ends came to 18 bases. Germline loops: CDR1 SGHTA, CDR2 FQGNSA. The CDR3 sequence is CASSPFWAPSQYF. The CDR3 coding sequence is TGTGCCAGCAGCCCTTTCTGGGCCCCCAGTCAGTATTTT.

The chain carries TRBV15 and TRBJ1-1, with 7 bases matching TRBD1. The germline V gene has CDR1 LNHNV and CDR2 YYDKDF (reference sequence). The junction had 8 bases not matched to a gene; V was cut back by 4 bases and J by 3 bases. This CDR3 is 15 amino acids long. CDR3 in DNA: TGTGCCACCAGCATATCCAGGGGGAGCGACACTGAAGCTTTCTTT. Protein sequence: CATSISRGSDTEAFF.

The genes are TRBV7-2 and TRBJ1-6; no clear D gene. In germline, CDR1 is SGHTA, CDR2 FQGNSA. The CDR3 spans 16 residues. Trimming cost V 6 bases and J 9 bases, with 21 bases left between them. The CDR3 DNA reads TGTGCCAGCAGACAGCGAAGAACGGGGATTGGTTCACCCCTCCACTTT. It codes for CASRQRRTGIGSPLHF.

J is TRBJ2-3 and V is TRBV30; tentatively, D is TRBD2 (5 bases). Germline CDR1 GTSNPN, CDR2 SVGIG (reference sequence). The V end lost 1 base, the J end lost 2 bases, and 10 bases lay between the germline ends. CDR3 size: 14 residues. The CDR3 region is CAWSASGVTDTQYF. CDR3 bases: TGTGCCTGGAGTGCCAGCGGAGTCACAGATACGCAGTATTTT. Using reference TRBV30 and TRBJ2-3 for the parts outside the CDR3, the full variable domain is SQTIHQWPATLVQPVGSPLSLECTVEGTSNPNLYWYRQAAGRGLQLLFYSVGIGQISSEVPQNLSASRPQDRQFILSSKKLLLSDSGFYLCAWSASGVTDTQYFGPGTRLTVL.

The rearrangement links TRBV25-1 to TRBJ2-3; 8 bases are shared with TRBD1. The V gene's germline CDR1 is MGHDK and CDR2 SYGVNS. This CDR3 comprises 15 residues. Unmatched junction bases numbered 9, after V lost 4 bases and J lost 6 bases. The CDR3 is CASSGEAGGGDTQYF. The CDR3 DNA follows: TGTGCCAGCAGTGGAGAGGCAGGGGGCGGGGATACGCAGTATTTT.